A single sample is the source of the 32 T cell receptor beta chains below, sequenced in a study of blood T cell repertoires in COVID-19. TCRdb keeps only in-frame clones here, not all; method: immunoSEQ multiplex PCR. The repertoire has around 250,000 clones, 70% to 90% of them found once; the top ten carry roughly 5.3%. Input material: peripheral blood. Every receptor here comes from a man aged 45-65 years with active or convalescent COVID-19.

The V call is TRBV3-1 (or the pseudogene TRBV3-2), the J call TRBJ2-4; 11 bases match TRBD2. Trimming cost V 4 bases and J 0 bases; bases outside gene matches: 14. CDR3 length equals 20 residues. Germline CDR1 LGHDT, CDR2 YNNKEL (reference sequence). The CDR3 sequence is CASSPHGLAGGQIAKNIQYF. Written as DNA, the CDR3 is TGTGCCAGCAGCCCCCATGGGCTAGCGGGAGGCCAGATAGCCAAAAACATTCAGTACTTC.

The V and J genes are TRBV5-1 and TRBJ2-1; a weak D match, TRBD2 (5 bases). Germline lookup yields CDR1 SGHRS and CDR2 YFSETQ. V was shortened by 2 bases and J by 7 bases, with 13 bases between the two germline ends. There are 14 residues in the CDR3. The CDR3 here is CASSFPTIGNEQFF. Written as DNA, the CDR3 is TGCGCCAGCAGCTTCCCGACTATAGGTAATGAGCAGTTCTTC.

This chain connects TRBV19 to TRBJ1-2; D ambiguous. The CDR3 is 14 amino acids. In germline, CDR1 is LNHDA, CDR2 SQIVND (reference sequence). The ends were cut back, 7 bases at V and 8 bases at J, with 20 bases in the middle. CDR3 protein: CASISRGGLTGYTF. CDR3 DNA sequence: TGTGCCAGTATTAGTCGTGGAGGACTCACGGGCTACACCTTC. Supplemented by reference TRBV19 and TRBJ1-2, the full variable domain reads DGGITQSPKYLFRKEGQNVTLSCEQNLNHDAMYWYRQDPGQGLRLIYYSQIVNDFQKGDIAEGYSVSREKKESFPLTVTSAQKNPTAFYLCASISRGGLTGYTFGSGTRLTVV.

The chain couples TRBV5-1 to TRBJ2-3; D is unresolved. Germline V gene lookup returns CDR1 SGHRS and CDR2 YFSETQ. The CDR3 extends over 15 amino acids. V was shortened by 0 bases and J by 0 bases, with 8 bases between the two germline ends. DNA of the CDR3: TGCGCCAGCAGCTTGGCAGCGACTAGCACAGATACGCAGTATTTT. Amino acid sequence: CASSLAATSTDTQYF. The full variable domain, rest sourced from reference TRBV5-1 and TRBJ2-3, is KAGVTQTPRYLIKTRGQQVTLSCSPISGHRSVSWYQQTPGQGLQFLFEYFSETQRNKGNFPGRFSGRQFSNSRSEMNVSTLELGDSALYLCASSLAATSTDTQYFGPGTRLTVL.

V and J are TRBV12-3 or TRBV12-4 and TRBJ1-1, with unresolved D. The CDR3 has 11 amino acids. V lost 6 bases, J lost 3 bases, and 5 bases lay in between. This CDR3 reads CASRTYTEAFF. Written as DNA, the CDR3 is TGTGCCAGCAGAACATACACTGAAGCTTTCTTT.

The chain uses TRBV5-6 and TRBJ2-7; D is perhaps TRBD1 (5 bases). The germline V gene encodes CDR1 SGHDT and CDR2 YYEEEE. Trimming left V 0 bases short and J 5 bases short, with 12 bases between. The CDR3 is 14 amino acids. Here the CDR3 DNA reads TGTGCCAGCAGCTTGGGGGCAGGGATGGACGAGCAGTACTTC. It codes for CASSLGAGMDEQYF.

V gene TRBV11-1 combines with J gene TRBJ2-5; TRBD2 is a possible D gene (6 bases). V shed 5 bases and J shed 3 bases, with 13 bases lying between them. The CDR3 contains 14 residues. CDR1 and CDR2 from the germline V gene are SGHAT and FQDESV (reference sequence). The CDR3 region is CASSRGLSEETQYF. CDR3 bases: TGTGCCAGCAGCCGGGGACTCTCTGAAGAGACCCAGTACTTC. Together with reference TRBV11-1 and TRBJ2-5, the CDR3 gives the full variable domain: EAEVAQSPRYKITEKSQAVAFWCDPISGHATLYWYRQILGQGPELLVQFQDESVVDDSQLPKDRFSAERLKGVDSTLKIQPAELGDSAMYLCASSRGLSEETQYFGPGTRLLVL.

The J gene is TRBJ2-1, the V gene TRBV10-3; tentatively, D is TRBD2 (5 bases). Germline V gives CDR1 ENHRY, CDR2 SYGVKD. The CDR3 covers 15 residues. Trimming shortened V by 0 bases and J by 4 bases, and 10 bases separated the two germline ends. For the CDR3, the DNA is TGTGCCATCAGTGAGTCTAACGGGAATTACAATGAGCAGTTCTTC. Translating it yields CAISESNGNYNEQFF.

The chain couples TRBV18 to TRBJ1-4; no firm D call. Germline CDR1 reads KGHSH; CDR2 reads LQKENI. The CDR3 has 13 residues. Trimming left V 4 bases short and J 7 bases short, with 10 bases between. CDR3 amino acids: CASSLKRGEKLFF. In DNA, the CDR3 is TGTGCCAGCTCACTAAAGCGAGGTGAAAAACTGTTTTTT.

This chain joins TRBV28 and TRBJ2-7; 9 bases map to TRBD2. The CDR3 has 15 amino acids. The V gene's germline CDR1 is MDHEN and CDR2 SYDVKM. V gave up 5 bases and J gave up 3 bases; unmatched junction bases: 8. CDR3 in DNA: TGTGCCAGCAGTACCCAACGACTAGCGGTCTACGAGCAGTACTTC. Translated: CASSTQRLAVYEQYF.

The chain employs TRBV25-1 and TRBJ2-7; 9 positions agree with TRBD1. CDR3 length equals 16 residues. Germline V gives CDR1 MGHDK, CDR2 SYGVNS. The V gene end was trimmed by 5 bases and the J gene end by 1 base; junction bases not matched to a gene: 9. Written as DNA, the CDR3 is TGTGCCAGCAGTCACACAGGGGGCGGACGGTCCTACGAGCAGTACTTC. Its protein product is CASSHTGGGRSYEQYF.

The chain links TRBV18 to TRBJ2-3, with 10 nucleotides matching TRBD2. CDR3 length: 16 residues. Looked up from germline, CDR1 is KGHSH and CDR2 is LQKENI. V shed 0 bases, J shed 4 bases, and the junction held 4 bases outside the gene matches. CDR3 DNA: TGTGCCAGCTCACCACCGGGCACTAGCGGGGCAGATACGCAGTATTTT. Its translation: CASSPPGTSGADTQYF.

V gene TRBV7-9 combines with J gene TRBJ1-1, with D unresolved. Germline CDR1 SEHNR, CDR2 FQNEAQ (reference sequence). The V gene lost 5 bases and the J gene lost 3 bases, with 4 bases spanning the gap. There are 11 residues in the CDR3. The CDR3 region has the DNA TGTGCCAGCAGCCTACACACTGAAGCTTTCTTT. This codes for CASSLHTEAFF.

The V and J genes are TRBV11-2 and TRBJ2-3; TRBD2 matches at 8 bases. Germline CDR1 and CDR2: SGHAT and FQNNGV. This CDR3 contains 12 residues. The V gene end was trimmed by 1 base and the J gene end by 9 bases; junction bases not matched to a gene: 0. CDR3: CASSLGLATQYF. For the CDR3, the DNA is TGTGCCAGCAGCTTAGGACTAGCGACGCAGTATTTT.

CDR3 nucleotides: TGTGCCAGCAGCTTTCGACAGAGCTCCTACGAGCAGTACTTC. Translated: CASSFRQSSYEQYF. This chain links TRBV7-9 with TRBJ2-7, with D possibly being TRBD1 (5 bases). There are 14 residues in the CDR3. V was pared by 3 bases and J by 0 bases, with 9 bases between. CDR1 is SEHNR, CDR2 FQNEAQ, per germline (reference sequence).

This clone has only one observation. The CDR3 region has the DNA TGCAGTGCTAGTCACGGGAGGGGGACAGATACGCAGTATTTT. It codes for CSASHGRGTDTQYF. The rearrangement links TRBV20-1 to TRBJ2-3; 8 nucleotides align to TRBD2. With 3 bases clipped from V and 3 bases from J, the junction kept 5 bases outside the gene matches. Germline-derived CDR1 and CDR2 are DFQATT and SNEGSKA (reference sequence). The CDR3 length is 14 residues.

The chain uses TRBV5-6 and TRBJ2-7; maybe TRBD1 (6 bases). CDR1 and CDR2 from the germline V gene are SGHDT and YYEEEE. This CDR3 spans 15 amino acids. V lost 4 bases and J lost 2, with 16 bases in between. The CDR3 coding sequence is TGTGCCAGCAGCCGAACGACAGGCCTCCCCTACGAGCAGTACTTC. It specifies CASSRTTGLPYEQYF. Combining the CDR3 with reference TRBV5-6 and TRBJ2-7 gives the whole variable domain DAGVTQSPTHLIKTRGQQVTLRCSPKSGHDTVSWYQQALGQGPQFIFQYYEEEERQRGNFPDRFSGHQFPNYSSELNVNALLLGDSALYLCASSRTTGLPYEQYFGPGTRLTVT.

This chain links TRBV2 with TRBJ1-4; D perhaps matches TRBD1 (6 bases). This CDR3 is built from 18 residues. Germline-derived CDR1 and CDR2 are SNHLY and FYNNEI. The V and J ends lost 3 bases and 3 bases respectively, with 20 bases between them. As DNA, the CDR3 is TGTGCCAGCAGTGATGAAAACGCCGCGACAGGCTCTAATGAAAAACTGTTTTTT. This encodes CASSDENAATGSNEKLFF.

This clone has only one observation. The CDR3 protein is CAWTPGGLYNEQFF. The CDR3 bases are TGTGCCTGGACCCCAGGGGGCCTTTACAATGAGCAGTTCTTC. The chain links TRBV30 to TRBJ2-1; 8 bases fit TRBD1. V was clipped by 4 bases and J by 4 bases; unmatched bases: 6. The CDR3 contains 14 residues. Per the germline V gene, CDR1 is GTSNPN and CDR2 is SVGIG (reference sequence).

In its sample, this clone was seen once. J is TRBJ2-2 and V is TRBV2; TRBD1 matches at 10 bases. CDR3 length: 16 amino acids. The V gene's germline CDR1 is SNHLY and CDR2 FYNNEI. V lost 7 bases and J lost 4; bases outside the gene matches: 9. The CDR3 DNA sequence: TGTGCCAGCAAGCCCGCGGGACAGGGGTCCACCGGGGAGCTGTTTTTT. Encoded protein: CASKPAGQGSTGELFF.

The chain's CDR3 is CASSLGDSMNTEAFF. CDR3 DNA sequence: TGTGCCAGCAGTTTAGGGGACAGTATGAACACTGAAGCTTTCTTT. The chain carries TRBV27 and TRBJ1-1; 7 bases align to TRBD1. Germline lookup yields CDR1 MNHEY and CDR2 SMNVEV (reference sequence). V lost 2 bases, J lost 0 bases, and 3 bases stayed unmatched. CDR3 length: 15 amino acids.

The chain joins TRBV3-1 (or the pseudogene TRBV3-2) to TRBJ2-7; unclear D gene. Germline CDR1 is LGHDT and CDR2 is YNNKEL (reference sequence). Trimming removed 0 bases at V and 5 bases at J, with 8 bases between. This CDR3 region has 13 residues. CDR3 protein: CASSQEGIHEQYF. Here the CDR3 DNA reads TGTGCCAGCAGCCAAGAGGGCATCCACGAGCAGTACTTC.

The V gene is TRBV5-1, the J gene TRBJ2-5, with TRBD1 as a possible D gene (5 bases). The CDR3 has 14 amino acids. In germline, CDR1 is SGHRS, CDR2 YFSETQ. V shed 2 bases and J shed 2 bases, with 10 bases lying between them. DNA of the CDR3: TGCGCCAGCAGCTTAAAGGGGCTACAAGAGACCCAGTACTTC. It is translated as CASSLKGLQETQYF.

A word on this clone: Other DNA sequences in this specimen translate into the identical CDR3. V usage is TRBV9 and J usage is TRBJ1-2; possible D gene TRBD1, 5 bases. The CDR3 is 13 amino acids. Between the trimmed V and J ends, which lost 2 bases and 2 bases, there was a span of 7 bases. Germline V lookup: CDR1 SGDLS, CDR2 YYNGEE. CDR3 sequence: CASSVDRNYGYTF. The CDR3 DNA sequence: TGTGCCAGCAGCGTCGACAGAAACTATGGCTACACCTTC.

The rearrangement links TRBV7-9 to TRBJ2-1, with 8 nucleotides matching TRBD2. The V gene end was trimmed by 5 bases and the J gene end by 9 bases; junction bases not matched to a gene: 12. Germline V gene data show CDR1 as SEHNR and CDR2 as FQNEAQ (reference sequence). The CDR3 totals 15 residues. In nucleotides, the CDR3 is TGTGCCAGCAGCCTCTATGCGGGAGGTACCGGTGAGCAGTTCTTC. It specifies CASSLYAGGTGEQFF.

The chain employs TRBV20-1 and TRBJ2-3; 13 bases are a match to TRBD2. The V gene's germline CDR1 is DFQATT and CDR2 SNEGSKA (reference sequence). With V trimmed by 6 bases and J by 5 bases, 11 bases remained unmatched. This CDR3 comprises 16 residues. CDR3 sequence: CSASILAGGRGDTQYF. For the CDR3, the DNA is TGCAGTGCCAGTATACTAGCGGGAGGGCGGGGAGATACGCAGTATTTT.

The CDR3 sequence: CASGAQPQHF. CDR3 sequence (DNA): TGTGCCAGCGGGGCTCAGCCCCAGCATTTT. V usage is TRBV6-6 and J usage is TRBJ1-5, with D possibly being TRBD1 (5 bases). Per the germline V gene, CDR1 is MNHNY and CDR2 is SVGAGI (reference sequence). V lost 8 bases, J lost 6 bases, and 5 bases lay in between. The CDR3 extends over 10 amino acids.

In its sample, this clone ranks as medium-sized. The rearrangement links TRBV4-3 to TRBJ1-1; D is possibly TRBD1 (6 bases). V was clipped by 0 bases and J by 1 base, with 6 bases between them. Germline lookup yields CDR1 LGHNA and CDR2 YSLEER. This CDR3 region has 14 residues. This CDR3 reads CASSQDRGNTEAFF. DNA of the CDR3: TGCGCCAGCAGCCAAGACAGGGGGAACACTGAAGCTTTCTTT.

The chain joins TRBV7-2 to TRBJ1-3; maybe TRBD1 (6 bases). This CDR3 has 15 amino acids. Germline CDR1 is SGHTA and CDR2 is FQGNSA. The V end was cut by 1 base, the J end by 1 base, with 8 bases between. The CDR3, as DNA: TGTGCCAGCAGCTTAGTAGGGACATCTGGAAACACCATATATTTT. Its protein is CASSLVGTSGNTIYF.

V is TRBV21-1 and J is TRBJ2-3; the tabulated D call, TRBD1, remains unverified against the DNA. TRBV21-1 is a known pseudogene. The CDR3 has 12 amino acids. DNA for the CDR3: TGTGCCAGTTGTTCAGGGCCCGATACGCAGTATTTT. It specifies CASCSGPDTQYF.

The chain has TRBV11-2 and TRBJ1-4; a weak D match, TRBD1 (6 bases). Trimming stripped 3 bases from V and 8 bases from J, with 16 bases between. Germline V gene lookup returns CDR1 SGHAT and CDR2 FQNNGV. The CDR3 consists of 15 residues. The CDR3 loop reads CASSLTQGWGEKLFF. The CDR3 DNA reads TGTGCCAGCAGCTTGACTCAGGGGTGGGGCGAAAAACTGTTTTTT.

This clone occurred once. CDR3 in amino acids: CASSSEAGTSGTGANVLTF. The CDR3, as DNA: TGTGCCAGCAGCTCCGAGGCCGGGACTAGCGGTACTGGGGCCAACGTCCTGACTTTC. This chain joins TRBV7-9 and TRBJ2-6; 11 bases match TRBD2. The V segment lost 4 bases and the J segment 2 bases; nucleotides outside the gene matches: 10. CDR3 length: 19 residues. The germline gives CDR1 SEHNR, CDR2 FQNEAQ (reference sequence).